Presented here are 2 T cell receptor beta chains from one specimen sequenced in a study of blood T cell repertoires in COVID-19. The data were produced by immunoSEQ multiplex PCR, yet TCRdb's version contains in-frame clones alone and is incomplete. The table has 200,000 to 250,000 clones, around 86% seen once; the top ten hold under 9%. The specimen was peripheral blood. The receptor source for this set is a woman in her 70s with active or convalescent COVID-19.

The rearrangement joins TRBV7-9 to TRBJ2-2; D unresolved. Trimming took 1 base from V and 6 from J, leaving 9 bases between them. Germline V gene lookup returns CDR1 SEHNR and CDR2 FQNEAQ (reference sequence). The CDR3 covers 14 residues. CDR3 DNA sequence: TGTGCCAGCAGCTTAGGTCAGATGTCCGGGGAGCTGTTTTTT. Its translation: CASSLGQMSGELFF.

The CDR3 DNA reads as TGTGCCAGCACCCGACCCAGGGGATATAATTCACCCCTCCACTTT. Its translation is CASTRPRGYNSPLHF. This chain links TRBV7-2 with TRBJ1-6, with D possibly matching TRBD1 (6 bases). This CDR3 spans 15 amino acids. Per germline, CDR1 SGHTA and CDR2 FQGNSA. Trimming took 7 bases from V and 4 from J, leaving 14 bases between them.